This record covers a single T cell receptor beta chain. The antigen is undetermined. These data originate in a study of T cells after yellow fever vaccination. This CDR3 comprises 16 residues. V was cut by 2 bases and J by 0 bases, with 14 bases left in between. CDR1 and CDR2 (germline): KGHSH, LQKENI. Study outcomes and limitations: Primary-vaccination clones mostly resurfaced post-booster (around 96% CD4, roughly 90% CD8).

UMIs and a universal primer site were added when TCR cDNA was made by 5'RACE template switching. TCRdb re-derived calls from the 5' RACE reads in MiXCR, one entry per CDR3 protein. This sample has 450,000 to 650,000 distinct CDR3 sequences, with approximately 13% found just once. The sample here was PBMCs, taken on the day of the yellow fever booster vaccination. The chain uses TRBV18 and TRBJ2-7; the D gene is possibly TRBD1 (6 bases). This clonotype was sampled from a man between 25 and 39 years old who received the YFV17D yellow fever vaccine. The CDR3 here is CASSPFTGQSSYEQYF. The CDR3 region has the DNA TGTGCCAGCTCACCATTCACAGGGCAAAGCTCCTACGAGCAGTACTTC.